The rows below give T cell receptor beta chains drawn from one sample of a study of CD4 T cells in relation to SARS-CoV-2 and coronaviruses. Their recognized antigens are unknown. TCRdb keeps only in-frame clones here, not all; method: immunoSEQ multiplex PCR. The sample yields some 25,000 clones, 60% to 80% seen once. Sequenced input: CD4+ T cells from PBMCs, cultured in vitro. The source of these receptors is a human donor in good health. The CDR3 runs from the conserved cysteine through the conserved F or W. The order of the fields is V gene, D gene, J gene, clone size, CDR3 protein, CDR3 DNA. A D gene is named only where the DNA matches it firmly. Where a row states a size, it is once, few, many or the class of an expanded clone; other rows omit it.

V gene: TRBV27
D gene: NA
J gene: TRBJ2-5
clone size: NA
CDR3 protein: CASSPAGGETQYF
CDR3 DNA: TGTGCCAGCAGCCCCGCCGGGGGTGAGACCCAGTACTTC

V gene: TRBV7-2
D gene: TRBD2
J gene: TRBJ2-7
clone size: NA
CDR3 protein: CASSLATSGIYEQYF
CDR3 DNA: TGTGCCAGCAGCTTAGCTACTAGCGGGATCTACGAGCAGTACTTC

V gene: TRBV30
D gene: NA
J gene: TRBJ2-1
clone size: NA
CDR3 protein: CAWTPRGAEQFF
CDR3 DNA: TGTGCCTGGACCCCTCGCGGGGCTGAGCAGTTCTTC

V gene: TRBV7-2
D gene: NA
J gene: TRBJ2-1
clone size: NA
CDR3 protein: CASSVGQNYNEQFF
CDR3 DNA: TGTGCCAGCAGCGTGGGGCAGAACTACAATGAGCAGTTCTTC

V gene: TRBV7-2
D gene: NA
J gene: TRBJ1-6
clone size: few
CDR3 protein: CASSESRVGGSPLHF
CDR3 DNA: TGTGCCAGCAGCGAAAGCAGGGTGGGGGGTTCACCCCTCCACTTT

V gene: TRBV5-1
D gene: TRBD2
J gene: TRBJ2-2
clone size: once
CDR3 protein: CATRVGEGPITGELFF
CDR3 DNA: TGCGCCACCCGGGTCGGGGAGGGCCCGATTACCGGGGAGCTGTTTTTT

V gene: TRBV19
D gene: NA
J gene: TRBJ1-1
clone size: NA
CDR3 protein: CASKGQRMNTEAFF
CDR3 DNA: TGTGCCAGTAAGGGGCAGCGAATGAACACTGAAGCTTTCTTT

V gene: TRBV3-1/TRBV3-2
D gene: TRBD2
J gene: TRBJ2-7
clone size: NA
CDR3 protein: CASSQSLAEGGGEQYF
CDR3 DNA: TGTGCCAGCAGCCAATCACTAGCGGAGGGGGGAGGCGAGCAGTACTTC

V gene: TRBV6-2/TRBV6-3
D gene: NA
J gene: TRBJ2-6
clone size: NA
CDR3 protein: CASSYLGLFEPNSGANVLTF
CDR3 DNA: TGTGCCAGCAGTTATCTCGGGCTTTTCGAGCCTAACTCTGGGGCCAACGTCCTGACTTTC

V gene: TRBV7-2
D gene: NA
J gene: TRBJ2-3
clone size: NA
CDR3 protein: CASSPRGSLITDTQYF
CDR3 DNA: TGTGCCAGCAGTCCCCGGGGGTCCCTGATCACAGATACGCAGTATTTT

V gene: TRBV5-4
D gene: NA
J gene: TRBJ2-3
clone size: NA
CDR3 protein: CASSLDRNTQYF
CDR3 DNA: TGTGCCAGCAGCTTGGACCGAAATACGCAGTATTTT

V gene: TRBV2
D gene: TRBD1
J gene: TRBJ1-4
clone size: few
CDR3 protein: CASRGDRLFGNEKLFF
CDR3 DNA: TGTGCCAGCAGGGGGGACAGGCTATTTGGTAATGAAAAACTGTTTTTT

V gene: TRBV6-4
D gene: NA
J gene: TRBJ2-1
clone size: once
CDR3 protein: CASRGTGEQFF
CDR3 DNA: TGTGCCAGCAGGGGCACGGGTGAGCAGTTCTTC

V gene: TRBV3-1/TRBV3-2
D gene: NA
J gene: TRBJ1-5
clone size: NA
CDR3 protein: CASSQTPLRSNQPQHF
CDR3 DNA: TGTGCCAGCAGCCAGACACCCCTCCGGTCAAATCAGCCCCAGCATTTT

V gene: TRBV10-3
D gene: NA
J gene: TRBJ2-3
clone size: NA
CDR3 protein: CAARGAGGLKTDTQYF
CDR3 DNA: TGTGCCGCCCGGGGGGCAGGGGGCCTTAAGACAGATACGCAGTATTTT

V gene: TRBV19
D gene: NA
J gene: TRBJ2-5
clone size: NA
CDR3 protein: CASSVTGQETQYF
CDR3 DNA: TGTGCCAGTAGTGTGACGGGGCAAGAGACCCAGTACTTC

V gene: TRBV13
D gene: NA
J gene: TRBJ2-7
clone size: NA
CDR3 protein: CASSSRDGAYEQYF
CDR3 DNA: TGTGCCAGCAGCTCACGGGACGGAGCCTACGAGCAGTACTTC

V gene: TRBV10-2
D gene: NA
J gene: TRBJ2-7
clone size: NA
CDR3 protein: CASSVTSYSYEQYF
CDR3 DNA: TGCGCCAGCAGTGTTACTAGCTACTCCTACGAGCAGTACTTC

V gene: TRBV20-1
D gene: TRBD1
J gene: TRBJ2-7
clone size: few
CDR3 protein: CSASLRTGGYEQYF
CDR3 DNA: TGCAGTGCTAGTTTAAGAACAGGGGGCTACGAGCAGTACTTC

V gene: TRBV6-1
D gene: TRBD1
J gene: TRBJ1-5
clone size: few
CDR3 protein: CASSERVFVDRGQPQHF
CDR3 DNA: TGTGCCAGCAGTGAAAGAGTCTTTGTCGACAGGGGACAGCCCCAGCATTTT

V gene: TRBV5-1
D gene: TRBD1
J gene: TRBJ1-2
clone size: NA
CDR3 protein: CASSPGQGYGYTF
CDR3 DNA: TGCGCCAGCAGCCCAGGACAGGGCTACGGCTACACCTTC

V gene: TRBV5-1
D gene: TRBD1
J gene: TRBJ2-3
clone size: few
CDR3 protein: CASSIATGGMADTQYF
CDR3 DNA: TGCGCCAGCAGCATTGCGACAGGGGGAATGGCAGATACGCAGTATTTT

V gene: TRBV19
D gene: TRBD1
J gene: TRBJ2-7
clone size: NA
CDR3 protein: CASSIAGQGADEQYF
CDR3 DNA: TGTGCCAGTAGTATAGCTGGGCAGGGGGCCGACGAGCAGTACTTC

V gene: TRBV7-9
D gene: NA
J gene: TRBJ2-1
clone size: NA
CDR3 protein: CASSLWRGDNEQFF
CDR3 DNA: TGTGCCAGCAGCTTGTGGAGAGGGGATAATGAGCAGTTCTTC

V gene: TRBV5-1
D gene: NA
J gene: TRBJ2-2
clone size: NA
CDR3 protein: CASSLDSMNTGELFF
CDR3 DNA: TGCGCCAGCAGCTTGGACTCGATGAACACCGGGGAGCTGTTTTTT

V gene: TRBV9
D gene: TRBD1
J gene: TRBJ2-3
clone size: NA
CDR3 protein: CASSPGTGGTTDTQYF
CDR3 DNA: TGTGCCAGCAGCCCGGGGACAGGGGGAACCACAGATACGCAGTATTTT

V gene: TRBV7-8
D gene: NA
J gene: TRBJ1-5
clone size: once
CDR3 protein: CASSLELGGGNQPQHF
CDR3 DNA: TGTGCCAGCAGCTTAGAGCTTGGGGGGGGAAATCAGCCCCAGCATTTT

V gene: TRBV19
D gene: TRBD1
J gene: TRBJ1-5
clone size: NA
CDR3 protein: CASTGQSIGPQHF
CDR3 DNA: TGTGCCAGTACGGGACAGAGCATAGGGCCCCAGCATTTT

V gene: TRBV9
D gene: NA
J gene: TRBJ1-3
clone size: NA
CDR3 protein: CASSPSLSYSGNTIYF
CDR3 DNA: TGTGCCAGCAGCCCCAGTTTGAGTTACTCTGGAAACACCATATATTTT

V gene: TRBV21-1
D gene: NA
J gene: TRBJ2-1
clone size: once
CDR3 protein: CAFRSFWGRNEQFF
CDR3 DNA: TGTGCCTTTCGCAGTTTTTGGGGAAGGAATGAGCAGTTCTTC

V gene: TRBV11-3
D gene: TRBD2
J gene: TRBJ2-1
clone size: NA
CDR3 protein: CASSEGRRLAVYNEQFF
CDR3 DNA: TGTGCCAGCAGCGAAGGACGGCGACTAGCGGTCTACAATGAGCAGTTCTTC

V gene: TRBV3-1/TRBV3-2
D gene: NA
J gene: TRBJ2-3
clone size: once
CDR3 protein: CASSQGSGGTGTQYF
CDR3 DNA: TGTGCCAGCAGCCAAGGATCGGGCGGGACCGGTACGCAGTATTTT

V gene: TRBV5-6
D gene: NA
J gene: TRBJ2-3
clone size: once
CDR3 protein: CASSLERGTQYF
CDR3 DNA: TGTGCCAGCAGCTTGGAACGAGGAACGCAGTATTTT

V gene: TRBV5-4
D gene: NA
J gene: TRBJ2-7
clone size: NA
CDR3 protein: CASSLTTGNYEQYF
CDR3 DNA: TGTGCCAGCAGCTTAACCACAGGGAACTACGAGCAGTACTTC

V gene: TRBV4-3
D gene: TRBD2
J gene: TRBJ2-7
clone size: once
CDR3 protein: CASSQDLAGGVLYEQYF
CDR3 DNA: TGCGCCAGCAGCCAAGATCTGGCGGGAGGGGTATTGTACGAGCAGTACTTC

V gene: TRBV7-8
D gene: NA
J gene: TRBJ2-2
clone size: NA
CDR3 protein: CASSLAGLPNTGELFF
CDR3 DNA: TGTGCCAGCAGCTTGGCGGGCCTGCCCAACACCGGGGAGCTGTTTTTT

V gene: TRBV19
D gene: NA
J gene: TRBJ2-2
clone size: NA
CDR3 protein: CASSMGYGGELFF
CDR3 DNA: TGTGCCAGTAGTATGGGATATGGCGGGGAGCTGTTTTTT

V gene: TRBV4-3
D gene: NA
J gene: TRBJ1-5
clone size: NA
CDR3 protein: CASSQEKGFQPQHF
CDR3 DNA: TGCGCCAGCAGCCAAGAAAAGGGTTTTCAGCCCCAGCATTTT

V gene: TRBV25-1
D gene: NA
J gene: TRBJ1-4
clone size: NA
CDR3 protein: CASSLLSATNEKLFF
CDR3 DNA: TGTGCCAGCAGTCTGCTCTCCGCAACTAATGAAAAACTGTTTTTT

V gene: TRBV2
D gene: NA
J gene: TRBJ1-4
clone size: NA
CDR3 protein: CASSVSRQANEKLFF
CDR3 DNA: TGTGCCAGCAGTGTCTCCCGACAGGCTAATGAAAAACTGTTTTTT

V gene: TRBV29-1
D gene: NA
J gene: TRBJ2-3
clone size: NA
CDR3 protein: CSVEQLYNPDTQYF
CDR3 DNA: TGCAGCGTTGAGCAGCTATACAACCCAGATACGCAGTATTTT